The clone carrying this T cell receptor (beta chain) was seen more than once but under ten times. The data belong to a study of naive and memory T cell subsets. The CDR3 is 13 residues long. CDR1 is SEHNR and CDR2 is FQNEAQ in the germline V gene (reference sequence). Trimming removed 7 bases at V and 4 bases at J, with 13 bases between. Treatment defined: skin biopsy from PPD injection site in Mantoux-positive individual. A UMI-containing oligonucleotide was joined by 3' ligation to the TCR cDNA template. Four PCR rounds used nested alpha and beta constant region primers plus the SP2 primer. TCRdb independently ran MiXCR on the UMI-ligation and nested PCR reads; one entry per CDR3 protein. The sample has 30,000 to 35,000 distinct CDR3 sequences; less than 8.5% are singletons.

The receptor was isolated from an adult in good health. This specimen consisted of skin, obtained from a tuberculin skin test site. V usage is TRBV7-9 and J usage is TRBJ1-1; D gene ambiguous. This CDR3 is CASTRSEITEAFF. The CDR3 coding sequence is TGTGCCAGCACCCGTTCCGAGATCACTGAAGCTTTCTTT.